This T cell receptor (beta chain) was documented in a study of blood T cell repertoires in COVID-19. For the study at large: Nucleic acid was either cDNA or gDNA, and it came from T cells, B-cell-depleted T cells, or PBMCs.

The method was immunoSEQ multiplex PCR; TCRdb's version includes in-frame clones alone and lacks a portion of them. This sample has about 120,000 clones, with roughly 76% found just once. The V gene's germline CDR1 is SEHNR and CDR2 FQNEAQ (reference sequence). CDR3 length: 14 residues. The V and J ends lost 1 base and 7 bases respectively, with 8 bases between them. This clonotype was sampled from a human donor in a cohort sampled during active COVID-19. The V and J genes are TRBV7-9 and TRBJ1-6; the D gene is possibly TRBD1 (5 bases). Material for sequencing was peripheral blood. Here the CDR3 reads CASSLVGGNSPLHF. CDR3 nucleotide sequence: TGTGCCAGCAGCTTAGTCGGGGGGAATTCACCCCTCCACTTT.